Given below is one T cell receptor (beta chain) in context. Its antigen target is currently unknown. The record has no base qualities; no much larger clone is one base away. This entry belongs to a study of T-cell reconstitution after alpha-beta-depleted transplantation in children (dated by TCRdb to the mid-2010s). Some background on the complete study: T-cell immune reconstitution after TCRalphabeta/CD19-depleted allogeneic hematopoietic cell transplantation in children was quantitatively tracked in the study by means of TCR repertoire profiling.

V was cut back by 3 bases and J by 1 base, leaving a gap of 18 bases between them. The germline V gene yields MGHRA for CDR1 and YSYEKL for CDR2. Including cysteine and phenylalanine, the CDR3 has 17 amino acids. Only CDR3 DNA remains: 51 bases, in frame from the first base. The library was produced with PCR. Sequencer: Illumina HiSeq 2500. TCR libraries were prepared with molecular barcoding, using unique molecular identifiers to normalize TCRbeta repertoire quantification. Starting from the raw public reads, TCRdb applied fastp trimming at Q25, assembled clones with MiXCR and retained in-frame beta chains. Merged by CDR3 protein, the rows form single entries marked with the most common genes and DNA. Recorded for this sample are roughly 500,000 distinct CDR3 sequences; around 17% of them occurred a single time. In total, the top ten clones hold 3.3% of the sample.

Material: PBMCs from the stem cell graft donor, obtained from the stem cell graft. The TCR was taken from a human donor who donated a stem cell graft to a child with acute lymphoblastic leukemia. The rearrangement combines TRBV4-1 with TRBJ1-1; the D segment could be TRBD1, given 5 matching bases. The DNA is as follows: TGCGCCAGCAGCCATCTTAAAGGGGACTTCGGGAACACTGAAGCTTTCTTT. Its coded protein is CASSHLKGDFGNTEAFF.